Sequencing of this T cell receptor beta chain was carried out in a study of T-cell memory formation after mild COVID-19. Whole-study context: TCR clustering was largely donor specific. Notes on the study in general: The SARS-CoV-2 specificity of second-wave clones reaching peak at day 37 remained unverified.

TCRdb reanalysed the 5' RACE reads using MiXCR and keeps one entry per CDR3 protein. The sample lists about 440,000 distinct CDR3 sequences; around 20% were seen once. This clonotype occurred a few times. Its antigen is undetermined. CDR1 SGDLS and CDR2 YYNGEE come from the germline V gene. Trimming stripped 0 bases from V and 7 bases from J, with 20 bases between. The CDR3 loop spans 18 amino acids. This rearrangement joins TRBV9 to TRBJ1-6, with a weak D call TRBD1 (6 bases). The TCR was taken from an adult woman who had mild COVID-19 (a few samples of this study predate the infection). Cell type and time point are not known. The specimen sequenced was PBMCs or a T cell subset sorted from them (not recorded which). This CDR3 reads CASSVDLRVGGRNSPLHF. CDR3 in DNA: TGTGCCAGCAGCGTAGATTTACGGGTTGGGGGCAGGAATTCACCCCTCCACTTT.